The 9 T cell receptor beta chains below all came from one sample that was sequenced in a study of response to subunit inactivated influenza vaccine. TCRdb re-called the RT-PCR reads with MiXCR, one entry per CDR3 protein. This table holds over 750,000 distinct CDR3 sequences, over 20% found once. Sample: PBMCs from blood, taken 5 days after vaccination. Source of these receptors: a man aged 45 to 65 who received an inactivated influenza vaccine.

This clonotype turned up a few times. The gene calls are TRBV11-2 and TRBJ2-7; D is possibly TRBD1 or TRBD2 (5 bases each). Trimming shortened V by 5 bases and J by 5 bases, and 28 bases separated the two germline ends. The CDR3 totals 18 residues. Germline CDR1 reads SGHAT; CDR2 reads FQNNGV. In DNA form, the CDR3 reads TGTGCCAGCAGCCCGGACCCACTGGGGGTAAGGATGAGCCACGAGCAGTACTTC. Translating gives CASSPDPLGVRMSHEQYF. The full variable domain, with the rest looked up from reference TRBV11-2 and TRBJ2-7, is EAGVAQSPRYKIIEKRQSVAFWCNPISGHATLYWYQQILGQGPKLLIQFQNNGVVDDSQLPKDRFSAERLKGVDSTLKIQPAKLEDSAVYLCASSPDPLGVRMSHEQYFGPGTRLTVT.

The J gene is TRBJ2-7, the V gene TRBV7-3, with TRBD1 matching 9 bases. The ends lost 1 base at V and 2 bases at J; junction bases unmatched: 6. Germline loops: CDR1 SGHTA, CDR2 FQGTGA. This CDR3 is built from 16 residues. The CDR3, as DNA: TGTGCCAGCAGCTTAAAGGGAGGGACAGGGCCCTACGAGCAGTACTTC. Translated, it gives CASSLKGGTGPYEQYF. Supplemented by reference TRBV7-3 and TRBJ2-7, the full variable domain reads GAGVSQTPSNKVTEKGKYVELRCDPISGHTALYWYRQSLGQGPEFLIYFQGTGAADDSGLPNDRFFAVRPEGSVSTLKIQRTERGDSAVYLCASSLKGGTGPYEQYFGPGTRLTVT.

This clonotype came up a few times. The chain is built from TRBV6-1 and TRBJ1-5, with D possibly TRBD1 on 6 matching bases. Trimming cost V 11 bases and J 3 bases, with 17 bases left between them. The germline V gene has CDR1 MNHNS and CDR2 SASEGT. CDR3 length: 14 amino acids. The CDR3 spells CASPPRDINQPQHF. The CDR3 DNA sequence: TGTGCCTCTCCACCCCGGGACATCAATCAGCCCCAGCATTTT.

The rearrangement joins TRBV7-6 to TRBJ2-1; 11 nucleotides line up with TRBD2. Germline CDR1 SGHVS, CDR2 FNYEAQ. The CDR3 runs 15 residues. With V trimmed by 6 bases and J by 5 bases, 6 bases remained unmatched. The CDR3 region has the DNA TGTGCCAGCAGTTTTACTAGCGGGAGAGACAATGAGCAGTTCTTC. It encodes CASSFTSGRDNEQFF.

DNA of the CDR3: TGCGCCAGCAGCCAAGTGATGGCGGGTATAGGCAATCAGCCCCAGCATTTT. It specifies CASSQVMAGIGNQPQHF. This chain connects TRBV4-1 to TRBJ1-5; D is undetermined. This CDR3 has 17 amino acids. V was pared by 1 base and J by 2 bases, with 15 bases between. Germline-derived CDR1 and CDR2 are MGHRA and YSYEKL.

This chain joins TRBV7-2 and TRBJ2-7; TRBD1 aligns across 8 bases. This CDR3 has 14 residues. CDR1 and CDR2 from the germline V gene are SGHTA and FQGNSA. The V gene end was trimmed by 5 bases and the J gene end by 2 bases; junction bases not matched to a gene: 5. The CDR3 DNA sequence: TGTGCCAGCAGCCGAGAGGGACAGGCCTACGAGCAGTACTTC. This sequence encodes CASSREGQAYEQYF.

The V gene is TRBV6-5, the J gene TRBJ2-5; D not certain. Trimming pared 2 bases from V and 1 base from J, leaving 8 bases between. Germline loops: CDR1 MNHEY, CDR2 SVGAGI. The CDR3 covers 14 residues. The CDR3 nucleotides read TGTGCCAGCAGTTACGGGCGCCGCCAAGAGACCCAGTACTTC. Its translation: CASSYGRRQETQYF.

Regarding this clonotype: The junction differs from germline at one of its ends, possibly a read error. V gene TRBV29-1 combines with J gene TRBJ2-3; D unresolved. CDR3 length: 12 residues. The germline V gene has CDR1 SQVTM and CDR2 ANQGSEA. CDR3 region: CSVKEMLDTQYF. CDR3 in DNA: TGCAGCGTTAAAGAGATGTTGGATACGCAGTATTTT.

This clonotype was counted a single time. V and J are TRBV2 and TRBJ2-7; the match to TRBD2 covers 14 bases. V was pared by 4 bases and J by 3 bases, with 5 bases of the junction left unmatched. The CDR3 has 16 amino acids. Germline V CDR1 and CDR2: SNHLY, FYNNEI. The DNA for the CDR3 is TGTGCCAGCAGTGCCGGGACTAGCGGGGGACACTACGAGCAGTACTTC. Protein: CASSAGTSGGHYEQYF.